The 32 T cell receptor beta chains below all came from one sample that was sequenced in a study of T-cell reconstitution after alpha-beta-depleted transplantation in children. Unique molecular identifiers were incorporated during preparation of the TCRbeta library. TCRdb reanalysed the PCR reads using MiXCR and keeps one entry per CDR3 protein. The data hold some 200,000 distinct CDR3 sequences, with around 8.4% observed a single time. The sequencing here drew on PBMCs, mostly from graft donor cells, taken 360 days after TCRalphabeta/CD19-depleted stem cell transplant. These TCRs come from a male patient aged 2 to 10 who had a stem cell transplant for acute myeloid leukemia, so the T cells may come from the graft donor.

This clonotype was found many times. This rearrangement joins TRBV5-1 to TRBJ1-5; the match to TRBD1 covers 12 bases. Germline-derived CDR1 and CDR2 are SGHRS and YFSETQ. CDR3 length equals 17 residues. V trimming: 0 bases; J trimming: 5 bases; junction bases outside the gene matches: 6. The CDR3: CASSLGPGQGAYQPQHF. In DNA, the CDR3 is TGCGCCAGCAGCTTGGGACCGGGACAGGGGGCTTATCAGCCCCAGCATTTT.

There are many counts of this clonotype. V is TRBV28 and J is TRBJ1-1; D gene ambiguous. Trimming removed 8 bases at V and 1 base at J, with 20 bases between. This CDR3 region has 16 residues. Per germline, CDR1 MDHEN and CDR2 SYDVKM. CDR3 sequence: CASGGLGSVRNTEAFF. DNA of the CDR3: TGTGCCAGCGGTGGTCTGGGATCAGTGAGGAACACTGAAGCTTTCTTT.

This clonotype was seen ten or more times. This chain uses TRBV5-6 with TRBJ2-1, with D uncertain. V lost 0 bases to trimming and J lost 10 bases, with 8 bases between them. The length of the CDR3 is 12 residues. Germline CDR1 is SGHDT and CDR2 is YYEEEE. CDR3 nucleotides: TGTGCCAGCAGCTTGGCTCGGCTGGAGCAGTTCTTC. Translated, it gives CASSLARLEQFF.

V is TRBV11-2 and J is TRBJ2-5; 16 nucleotides agree with TRBD2. Germline assignment: CDR1 SGHAT and CDR2 FQNNGV. The V segment lost 3 bases and the J segment 1 base; nucleotides outside the gene matches: 8. This CDR3 contains 19 residues. Here the CDR3 DNA reads TGTGCCAGCAGCTTTTTGGCGGGGACTAGCGGGAGGGTCCAAGAGACCCAGTACTTC. It yields the protein CASSFLAGTSGRVQETQYF.

This clonotype has a count of ten or more. This chain uses TRBV12-3 or TRBV12-4 with TRBJ1-1, with D hard to call. V shed 2 bases and J shed 3 bases, with 7 bases lying between them. The CDR3 consists of 13 residues. CDR3 region: CASSLLYYTEAFF. The CDR3 region has the DNA TGTGCCAGCAGTTTATTATACTACACTGAAGCTTTCTTT.

This clonotype was picked up many times. The V call is TRBV29-1, the J call TRBJ2-1; the match to TRBD1 covers 10 bases. The CDR3 is 15 amino acids. CDR1 and CDR2 (germline): SQVTM, ANQGSEA. The V gene end was trimmed by 3 bases and the J gene end by 7 bases; junction bases not matched to a gene: 9. This CDR3 reads CSVDVSGTGANEQFF. CDR3 in DNA: TGCAGCGTTGATGTCTCCGGGACAGGGGCAAATGAGCAGTTCTTC.

V usage is TRBV7-2 and J usage is TRBJ2-3; D remains ambiguous. Germline CDR1 is SGHTA and CDR2 is FQGNSA. This CDR3 region has 15 residues. The germline V and J ends were trimmed by 1 base and 4 bases, with 12 bases remaining between them. CDR3 sequence: CASSLVSGVADTQYF. The CDR3 DNA follows: TGTGCCAGCAGCTTAGTATCAGGAGTGGCAGATACGCAGTATTTT. Looking up the rest from reference TRBV7-2 and TRBJ2-3 gives the full variable domain: GAGVSQSPSNKVTEKGKDVELRCDPISGHTALYWYRQSLGQGLEFLIYFQGNSAPDKSGLPSDRFSAERTGGSVSTLTIQRTQQEDSAVYLCASSLVSGVADTQYFGPGTRLTVL.

This clonotype was seen only a few times. The junction differs from germline at one of its ends, possibly a read error. The chain recombines TRBV12-3 or TRBV12-4 with TRBJ2-5; 7 nucleotides align to TRBD2. The CDR3 is made up of 13 amino acids. DNA for the CDR3: TGTGCCAGCAGTTTTGGACTAGTCCAATCCCGGGACTTC. It translates to CASSFGLVQSRDF.

The J gene is TRBJ2-7, the V gene TRBV18; D unclear. This CDR3 region has 13 residues. Trimming shortened V by 2 bases and J by 3 bases, and 8 bases separated the two germline ends. The germline gives CDR1 KGHSH, CDR2 LQKENI. CDR3 sequence reads: CASSPGVYYEQYF. The CDR3 DNA follows: TGTGCCAGCTCACCAGGGGTATACTACGAGCAGTACTTC.

This clonotype was detected a few times. The chain uses TRBV5-1 and TRBJ2-2; D call uncertain. Germline CDR1 and CDR2: SGHRS and YFSETQ. The CDR3 extends over 14 amino acids. The V gene lost 2 bases and the J gene lost 7 bases, with 12 bases spanning the gap. CDR3 protein: CASSFNSPNGELFF. DNA of the CDR3: TGCGCCAGCAGCTTCAATTCTCCCAACGGGGAGCTGTTTTTT.

This clonotype was picked up a small number of times. The chain joins TRBV28 to TRBJ2-5, with D perhaps TRBD1 or TRBD2 (6 bases each). This CDR3 region has 16 residues. The germline gives CDR1 MDHEN, CDR2 SYDVKM. Trimming removed 4 bases at V and 0 bases at J, with 15 bases between. The CDR3 is CASSSSDRRHQETQYF. The CDR3 DNA reads as TGTGCCAGCAGTTCTAGCGACAGGCGACACCAAGAGACCCAGTACTTC. The full variable domain, in which reference TRBV28 and TRBJ2-5 provide the parts outside the CDR3, is DVKVTQSSRYLVKRTGEKVFLECVQDMDHENMFWYRQDPGLGLRLIYFSYDVKMKEKGDIPEGYSVSREKKERFSLILESASTNQTSMYLCASSSSDRRHQETQYFGPGTRLLVL.

In its sample, this clonotype was seen a few times. The chain couples TRBV29-1 to TRBJ1-2; 8 bases match TRBD1. With V trimmed by 6 bases and J by 4 bases, 1 base remained unmatched. CDR3 size: 11 residues. Germline V lookup: CDR1 SQVTM, CDR2 ANQGSEA. CDR3 protein: CSVTGGYGYTF. The DNA of the CDR3 is TGCAGCGTCACAGGGGGCTATGGCTACACCTTC.

This clonotype was picked up a small number of times. The chain carries TRBV12-3 or TRBV12-4 and TRBJ2-7; no definite D call. Between the trimmed V and J ends, which lost 5 bases and 7 bases, there was a span of 9 bases. The CDR3 spans 11 residues. This chain's CDR3 is CASSPRKEQYV. As DNA, the CDR3 is TGTGCCAGCAGTCCCAGGAAGGAGCAGTACGTC.

The chain links TRBV3-1 to TRBJ1-6; D possibly corresponds to TRBD1 (5 bases). V lost 2 bases and J lost 10, with 12 bases in between. Germline CDR1 LGHDT, CDR2 YNNKEL (reference sequence). This CDR3 is built from 14 residues. The CDR3 DNA is TGTGCCAGCAGCCAAAACCAGGGAAGCTCACCCCTCCACTTT. As protein: CASSQNQGSSPLHF.

This clonotype was seen many times. The chain has TRBV14 and TRBJ1-1, with D hard to call. Germline assignment: CDR1 SGHDN and CDR2 FVKESK. The CDR3 sequence is 16 residues long. Trimming pared 5 bases from V and 2 bases from J, leaving 18 bases between. CDR3 DNA sequence: TGTGCCAGCAGCTTCCGATCGTCGGCATCCAACACTGAAGCTTTCTTT. Translated: CASSFRSSASNTEAFF.

This clonotype was picked up a small number of times. The rearrangement joins TRBV15 to TRBJ2-1; TRBD2 agrees at 7 bases. The CDR3 runs 15 residues. The V gene end was trimmed by 0 bases and the J gene end by 8 bases; junction bases not matched to a gene: 7. The germline V gene has CDR1 LNHNV and CDR2 YYDKDF (reference sequence). The CDR3 sequence is CATSRDEREVYEQFF. DNA for the CDR3: TGTGCCACCAGCAGAGATGAACGGGAGGTTTATGAGCAGTTCTTC.

The J gene is TRBJ2-7, the V gene TRBV6-1; perhaps TRBD2 as D (5 bases). The germline V gene encodes CDR1 MNHNS and CDR2 SASEGT. The CDR3 consists of 15 residues. Trimming cost V 7 bases and J 4 bases, with 20 bases left between them. The CDR3 region has the DNA TGTGCCAGCACTAGCCTGGCGCCGACGGTGTACGAGCAGTACTTC. Its protein product is CASTSLAPTVYEQYF.

At least ten counts were recorded for this clonotype. The chain links TRBV12-3 or TRBV12-4 to TRBJ2-1; D possibly corresponds to TRBD1 (6 bases). The CDR3 consists of 14 residues. V gave up 3 bases and J gave up 8 bases, with 14 bases separating them. Here the CDR3 DNA reads TGTGCCAGCAGTTTTTCGCAGGGGATATATGAGCAGTTCTTC. Translating gives CASSFSQGIYEQFF.

In this sample, this clonotype turned up a few times. The chain employs TRBV13 and TRBJ2-7, with 15 nucleotides matching TRBD2. Germline CDR1 PRHDT, CDR2 FYEKMQ (reference sequence). CDR3 length: 22 amino acids. With V trimmed by 5 bases and J by 0 bases, 20 bases remained unmatched. CDR3 coding DNA: TGTGCCAGCAGCGCAGAACTAGTAACCGGGACTAGCGGGGGGAAAGGCTCCTACGAGCAGTACGTC. Translating it yields CASSAELVTGTSGGKGSYEQYV.

This chain links TRBV6-1 with TRBJ2-1, with 11 bases aligning to TRBD2. The CDR3 covers 15 residues. The germline V gene has CDR1 MNHNS and CDR2 SASEGT. Trimming took 7 bases from V and 8 from J; bases not matched to a gene: 10. The CDR3 DNA reads as TGTGCCAGCACCCCGGGACTAGCGGTCAGGGATGAGCAGTTCTTC. This sequence encodes CASTPGLAVRDEQFF.

The chain is built from TRBV7-9 and TRBJ1-1; D gene ambiguous. CDR3 length: 14 amino acids. V was clipped by 4 bases and J by 0 bases, with 9 bases between them. Germline CDR1 and CDR2: SEHNR and FQNEAQ (reference sequence). CDR3 protein: CASSYKGLNTEAFF. The CDR3 nucleotides read TGTGCCAGCAGCTATAAGGGCTTGAACACTGAAGCTTTCTTT.

The chain combines TRBV20-1 with TRBJ2-1, with 10 nucleotides matching TRBD2. This CDR3 is 15 amino acids long. V trimming: 0 bases; J trimming: 10 bases; junction bases outside the gene matches: 9. Germline V gives CDR1 DFQATT, CDR2 SNEGSKA (reference sequence). CDR3 sequence (DNA): TGCAGTGCTAGAGACGGGGAACTACTAGCGGGGGAGCAGTTCTTC. Its translation: CSARDGELLAGEQFF.

Concerning this clonotype itself: Because the CDR3 is missing its conserved closing phenylalanine or tryptophan, this is likely a read error. The chain couples TRBV29-1 to TRBJ1-1; D might be TRBD1 (5 bases). The germline V gene has CDR1 SQVTM and CDR2 ANQGSEA. The CDR3 totals 12 residues. The V end lost 1 base, the J end lost 8 bases, and 11 bases lay between the germline ends. CDR3 in DNA: TGCAGCGTTGAAGCGGGGGAACGCGAAGCTTTCTTA. Its protein is CSVEAGEREAFL.

The table lists this clonotype with many counts. The chain recombines TRBV12-3 or TRBV12-4 with TRBJ1-1; D may be TRBD1 (5 bases). Trimming left V 1 base short and J 1 base short, with 7 bases between. CDR3 length: 14 residues. The CDR3 spells CASSLVQANTEAFF. The CDR3, as DNA: TGTGCCAGCAGTTTAGTACAGGCGAACACTGAAGCTTTCTTT.

This clonotype was counted only a few times. The V call is TRBV6-1, the J call TRBJ2-3; 8 bases are shared with TRBD2. The germline CDR1 and CDR2 sequences are MNHNS and SASEGT. This CDR3 is built from 14 residues. V lost 6 bases and J lost 0; bases outside the gene matches: 2. The CDR3 DNA reads TGTGCCAGCAGAGCGGGGGTTAGCACAGATACGCAGTATTTT. Its translation: CASRAGVSTDTQYF.

The genes are TRBV20-1 and TRBJ2-3, with D hard to call. V was cut by 3 bases and J by 2 bases, with 12 bases left in between. The CDR3 is 14 residues long. Germline CDR1 DFQATT, CDR2 SNEGSKA (reference sequence). The DNA of the CDR3 is TGCAGTGCTAGGGCTGGTCCCCTCACAGATACGCAGTATTTT. It specifies CSARAGPLTDTQYF.

This clonotype was counted ten times or more. The chain combines TRBV6-5 with TRBJ1-1; weak D call: TRBD1 (5 bases). Germline V gene sequence: CDR1 MNHEY, CDR2 SVGAGI. Trimming removed 8 bases from V and 1 base from J, with 11 bases in between. The CDR3 spans 13 residues. CDR3: CASGAGGNTEAFF. The CDR3 DNA reads as TGTGCCAGCGGGGCCGGGGGGAACACTGAAGCTTTCTTT.

The CDR3 bases are TGTGCCAGCAGTTGGAGTGGCGTTGGGAACACCATATATTTT. Translating gives CASSWSGVGNTIYF. The chain joins TRBV12-3 or TRBV12-4 to TRBJ1-3; D remains unclear. V lost 4 bases to trimming and J lost 7 bases, with 14 bases between them. The CDR3 loop spans 14 amino acids.

Many counts were recorded for this clonotype. This chain connects TRBV20-1 to TRBJ2-1; TRBD1 agrees at 8 bases. Trimming removed 6 bases from V and 7 bases from J; junction bases left unmatched: 8. The CDR3 consists of 13 residues. Germline loops: CDR1 DFQATT, CDR2 SNEGSKA (reference sequence). Written as DNA, the CDR3 is TGCAGTGCCGGTCAGGGGGCAGGGAATGAGCAGTTCTTC. Encoded protein: CSAGQGAGNEQFF.

This clonotype occurred many times. The chain has TRBV20-1 and TRBJ1-1, with 8 bases fitting TRBD1. CDR1 DFQATT and CDR2 SNEGSKA come from the germline V gene (reference sequence). This CDR3 spans 15 amino acids. The junction had 8 bases not matched to a gene; V was cut back by 1 base and J by 4 bases. CDR3 protein: CSARVAGTGGTEAFF. DNA for the CDR3: TGCAGTGCTAGAGTCGCGGGCACAGGGGGCACTGAAGCTTTCTTT.

This clonotype was detected only a few times. This sequence joins TRBV12-3 or TRBV12-4 and TRBJ1-1; no reliable D call. The CDR3 runs to 13 residues. Trimming took 3 bases from V and 7 from J, leaving 12 bases between them. In DNA, the CDR3 is TGTGCCAGCAGTTTTAAGCTGGAGGTTGAAGCTTTCTTT. Protein product: CASSFKLEVEAFF.

The chain uses TRBV2 and TRBJ2-2; 7 bases map to TRBD1. CDR1 and CDR2 (germline): SNHLY, FYNNEI. The V segment lost 11 bases and the J segment 5 bases; nucleotides outside the gene matches: 11. The CDR3 spans 14 residues. The CDR3 protein is CASRWTGGTGELFF. The CDR3, as DNA: TGTGCCTCGAGGTGGACAGGAGGTACCGGGGAGCTGTTTTTT.